A selection of T cell receptor beta chains follows, all from one sample in a study of T cell responses to AZD1222 COVID-19 vaccine. The protocol was immunoSEQ multiplex PCR, while the TCRdb copy is restricted to in-frame clones and leaves out a portion. Among 70,000 to 95,000 clones listed, around nine tenths were seen once. Sequencing was performed on peripheral blood, taken on day 0 of MenACWY control vaccination. These receptors were collected from an adult in good health. Each CDR3 is given with its conserved first and last residue. D genes are given only for firm matches. The size of a clone is reported for some rows only, either as once, few or many, or as a class for expanded clones.

TRBJ2-2 14 NA TRBV28 NA CASSSGQPTGELFF TGTGCCAGCAGTTCCGGACAGCCGACCGGGGAGCTGTTTTTT
TRBJ2-1 13 NA TRBV4-3 NA CASSQVGTNEQFF TGCGCCAGCAGCCAAGTAGGGACGAATGAGCAGTTCTTC
TRBJ2-5 14 TRBD1 TRBV10-1 few CASSKRDREETQYF TGCGCCAGCAGTAAGCGGGACAGGGAAGAGACCCAGTACTTC
TRBJ2-7 15 NA TRBV18 NA CASSPLRGSTYEQYF TGTGCCAGCTCACCATTGCGAGGAAGTACCTACGAGCAGTACTTC
TRBJ2-3 18 TRBD2 TRBV11-2 NA CASSLDLGLAASTDTQYF TGTGCCAGCAGCTTAGATCTCGGCCTAGCGGCCAGCACAGATACGCAGTATTTT
TRBJ2-5 15 NA TRBV5-1 NA CASSLAVAVGETQYF TGCGCCAGCAGCTTGGCCGTGGCAGTTGGCGAGACCCAGTACTTC
TRBJ1-1 13 TRBD1 TRBV7-9 NA CASSLKRGPEAFF TGTGCCAGCAGCTTAAAAAGGGGGCCTGAAGCTTTCTTT
TRBJ2-7 19 NA TRBV4-3 NA CASSQDSYFGGPEKSEQYF TGCGCCAGCAGCCAAGATAGTTATTTTGGTGGACCCGAGAAGAGTGAGCAGTACTTC
TRBJ1-1 13 NA TRBV7-2 NA CAGGGKLNTEAFF TGTGCCGGGGGGGGGAAGCTGAACACTGAAGCTTTCTTT
TRBJ2-1 13 NA TRBV9 once CASSVGLSSEQFF TGTGCCAGCAGCGTAGGCCTTTCCAGTGAGCAGTTCTTC
TRBJ1-2 15 NA TRBV6-5 NA CASSYSQGRDYGYTF TGTGCCAGCAGTTACTCGCAGGGGAGGGACTATGGCTACACCTTC
TRBJ1-2 14 NA TRBV5-8 NA CASDPGRDLYGYTF TGTGCCAGCGACCCGGGACGGGACCTCTATGGCTACACCTTC
TRBJ2-7 13 TRBD1 TRBV18 NA CASSPGTGYVQYF TGTGCCAGCTCACCCGGGACAGGGTATGTACAGTACTTC
TRBJ2-7 14 TRBD1 TRBV28 NA CASTSGTGRYEQYF TGTGCCAGCACCTCCGGGACAGGGAGGTACGAGCAGTACTTC
TRBJ2-7 15 TRBD2 TRBV20-1 once CSASPSSGSSYEQYF TGCAGTGCTAGTCCCTCTAGCGGGAGCTCCTACGAGCAGTACTTC
TRBJ1-2 18 NA TRBV3-1/TRBV3-2 NA CASSQDGKEAGSFYGYTF TGTGCCAGCAGCCAAGATGGTAAGGAGGCAGGTTCTTTCTATGGCTACACCTTC
TRBJ1-1 14 TRBD1 TRBV27 once CASSRPGGNTEAFF TGTGCCAGCAGCCGTCCAGGGGGAAACACTGAAGCTTTCTTT
TRBJ1-6 13 NA TRBV30 few CAWRIAGERSLHF TGTGCCTGGAGAATCGCGGGGGAGAGGTCCCTCCACTTT
TRBJ2-7 17 TRBD2 TRBV4-1 NA CASSPGTSELSSYEQYF TGCGCCAGCAGCCCCGGGACTAGCGAATTGAGCTCCTACGAGCAGTACTTC
TRBJ1-5 14 NA TRBV5-1 NA CASSPDAGDQPQHF TGCGCCAGCAGCCCGGACGCTGGGGATCAGCCCCAGCATTTT